This T cell receptor beta chain originates from a study of PD-L1 blockade in urothelial cancer. Study context: Of roughly 30 patients, some 25 were males with bladder-origin urothelial cancer. Blood was analyzed 3 weeks (second dose) and 6 weeks after treatment start.

Time point in this sample: peripheral blood 6 weeks after treatment start. Profiling relied on immunoSEQ multiplex PCR, and the TCRdb table lists in-frame clones only, not all of them. The sample includes 120,000 or so clones, roughly 82% of them seen just once. This specimen was PBMCs, taken around atezolizumab (anti-PD-L1) treatment. This clonotype was obtained from a man in his fifties with urothelial cancer.

This CDR3 reads CAISEWSSGRDNEQFF. The CDR3 bases are TGTGCCATCAGTGAATGGTCTAGCGGGCGTGACAATGAGCAGTTCTTC. The V gene is TRBV10-3, the J gene TRBJ2-1, with 8 bases that match TRBD2. The CDR3 consists of 16 residues. The junction had 9 bases not matched to a gene; V was cut back by 3 bases and J by 5 bases. The germline CDR1 and CDR2 sequences are ENHRY and SYGVKD.